This TCR beta chain appears in the sequencing data of a study of shared clonotypes between healthy human individuals. The V gene's germline CDR1 is MDHEN and CDR2 SYDVKM. The CDR3 consists of 16 residues. V lost 3 bases and J 4 bases, leaving 19 bases between the germline ends. The run depth of the assay was deep. Libraries were prepared by immunoSEQ multiplex PCR; TCRdb keeps only in-frame clonotypes and omits some of them. Of around 2.3 million clones detected, approximately 96% appear once; the ten largest clones hold roughly 0.13%. Notes on the study in general: Naive CD4 clonotypes were shared across a handful of donors at 4.5% to 6.5%.

Regarding this clone: Its antigen remains unknown.

What was sequenced was naive CD4+ T cells sorted from blood. Subset specified: CD45RA+ positively selected. This sequence originates from a man in his late teens or twenties in good health. The chain carries TRBV28 and TRBJ2-7, with D unresolved. CDR3 nucleotides: TGTGCCAGCAGTTTTTCAGATTCCCGTAACCTTTACGAGCAGTACTTC. It codes for CASSFSDSRNLYEQYF.